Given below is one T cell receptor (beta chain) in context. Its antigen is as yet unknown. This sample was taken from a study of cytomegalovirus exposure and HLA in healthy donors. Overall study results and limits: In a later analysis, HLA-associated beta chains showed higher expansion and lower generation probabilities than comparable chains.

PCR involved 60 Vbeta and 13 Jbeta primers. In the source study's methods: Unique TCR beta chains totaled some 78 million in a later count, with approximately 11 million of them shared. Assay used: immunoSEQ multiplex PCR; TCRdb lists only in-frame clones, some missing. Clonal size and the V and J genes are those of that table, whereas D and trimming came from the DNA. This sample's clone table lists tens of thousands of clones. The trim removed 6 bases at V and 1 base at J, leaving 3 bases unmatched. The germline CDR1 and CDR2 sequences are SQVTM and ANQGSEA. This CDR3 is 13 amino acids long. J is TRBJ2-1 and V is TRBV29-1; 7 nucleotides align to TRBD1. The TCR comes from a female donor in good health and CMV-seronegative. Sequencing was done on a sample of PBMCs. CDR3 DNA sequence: TGCAGCGTCGGACAGGTGTCCTACAATGAGCAGTTCTTC. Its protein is CSVGQVSYNEQFF.